The text below deals with one TCR beta chain. The germline V gene has CDR1 SGDLS and CDR2 YYNGEE. V lost 0 bases, J lost 4 bases, and 13 bases lay in between. The CDR3 is 15 residues long. This entry belongs to a study of blood T cell repertoires in COVID-19. As for the study in general: Sites in the United States, Italy and Spain provided acute and convalescent COVID-19 samples.

Original handling: Nucleated cell counts were estimated from reference gene primer amplification. Profiling relied on immunoSEQ multiplex PCR, and the TCRdb table lists in-frame clones only, not all of them. The D gene and trimming were derived from the DNA, and the V and J assignments and clone size from that table. The sample has around 230,000 clones; about nine tenths are singletons. Seattle patients were enrolled during active infection and followed longitudinally. The sequence was collected from a man aged 45 to 65 with COVID-19, enrolled during active disease. The specimen sequenced was peripheral blood. V and J are TRBV9 and TRBJ1-2; tentative D call: TRBD1 (6 bases). In nucleotides, the CDR3 is TGTGCCAGCAGCGTAGGACAGGCGGCGATCTATGGCTACACCTTC. Its translation: CASSVGQAAIYGYTF.